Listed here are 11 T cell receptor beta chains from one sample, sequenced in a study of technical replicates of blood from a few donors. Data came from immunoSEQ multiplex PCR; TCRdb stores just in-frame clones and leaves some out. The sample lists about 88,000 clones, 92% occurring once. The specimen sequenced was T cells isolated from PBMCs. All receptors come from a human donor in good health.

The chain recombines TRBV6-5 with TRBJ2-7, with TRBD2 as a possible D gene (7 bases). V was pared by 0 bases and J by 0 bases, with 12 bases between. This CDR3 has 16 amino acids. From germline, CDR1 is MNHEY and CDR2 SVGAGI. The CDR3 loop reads CASSYSQGLSSYEQYF. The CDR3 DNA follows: TGTGCCAGCAGTTACTCACAGGGACTAAGCTCCTACGAGCAGTACTTC.

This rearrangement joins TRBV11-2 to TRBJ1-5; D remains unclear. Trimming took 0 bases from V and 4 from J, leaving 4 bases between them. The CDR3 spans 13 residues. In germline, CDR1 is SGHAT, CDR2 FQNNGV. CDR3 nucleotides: TGTGCCAGCAGCTTAGACAGAAATCAGCCCCAGCATTTT. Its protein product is CASSLDRNQPQHF.

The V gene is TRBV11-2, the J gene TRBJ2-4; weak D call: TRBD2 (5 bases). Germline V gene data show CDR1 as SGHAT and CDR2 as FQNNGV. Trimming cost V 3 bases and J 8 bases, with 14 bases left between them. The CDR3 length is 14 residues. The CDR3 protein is CASSLAGDIYIQYF. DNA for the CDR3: TGTGCCAGCAGCTTGGCCGGGGATATATACATTCAGTACTTC.

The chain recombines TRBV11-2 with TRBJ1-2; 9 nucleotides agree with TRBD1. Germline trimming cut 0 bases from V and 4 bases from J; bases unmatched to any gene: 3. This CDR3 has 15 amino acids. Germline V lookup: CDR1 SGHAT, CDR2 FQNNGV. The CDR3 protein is CASSLEQGASYGYTF. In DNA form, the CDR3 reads TGTGCCAGCAGCTTAGAACAGGGGGCTAGCTATGGCTACACCTTC.

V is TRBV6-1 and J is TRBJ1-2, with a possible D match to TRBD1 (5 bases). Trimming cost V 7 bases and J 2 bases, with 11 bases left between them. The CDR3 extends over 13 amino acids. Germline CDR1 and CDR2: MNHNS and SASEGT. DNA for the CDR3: TGTGCCAGCAAAGGGGCAGGGAACTATGGCTACACCTTC. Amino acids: CASKGAGNYGYTF.

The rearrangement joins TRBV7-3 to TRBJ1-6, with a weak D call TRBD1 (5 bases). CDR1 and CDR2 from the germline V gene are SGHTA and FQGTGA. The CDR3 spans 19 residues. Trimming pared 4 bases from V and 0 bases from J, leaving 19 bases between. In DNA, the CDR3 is TGTGCCAGCAGCTCCACAGAGGACAACCCGAGCTCCTATAATTCACCCCTCCACTTT. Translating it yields CASSSTEDNPSSYNSPLHF.

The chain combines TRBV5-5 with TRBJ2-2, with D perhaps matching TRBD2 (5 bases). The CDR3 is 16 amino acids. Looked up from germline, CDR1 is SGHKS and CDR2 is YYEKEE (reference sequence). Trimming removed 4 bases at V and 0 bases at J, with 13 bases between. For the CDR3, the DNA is TGTGCCAGCAGCGATACTAGATCCGCGAACACCGGGGAGCTGTTTTTT. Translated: CASSDTRSANTGELFF.

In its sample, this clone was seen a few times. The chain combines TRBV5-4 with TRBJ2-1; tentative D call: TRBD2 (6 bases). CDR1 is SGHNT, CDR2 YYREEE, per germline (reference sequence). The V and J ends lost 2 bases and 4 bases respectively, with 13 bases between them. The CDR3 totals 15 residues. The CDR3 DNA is TGTGCCAGCAGCTTTGGTAGCGGCCTTTACAATGAGCAGTTCTTC. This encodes CASSFGSGLYNEQFF.

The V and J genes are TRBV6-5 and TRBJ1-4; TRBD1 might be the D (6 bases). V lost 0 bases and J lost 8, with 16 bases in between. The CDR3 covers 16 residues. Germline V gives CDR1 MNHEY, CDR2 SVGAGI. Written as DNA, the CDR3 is TGTGCCAGCAGTTACTCTCCCGGGACACTTCAGGAAAAACTGTTTTTT. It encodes CASSYSPGTLQEKLFF.

CDR3 DNA sequence: TGTGCCTCAATGATGAGCTCCTATAATTCACCCCTCCACTTT. Protein product: CASMMSSYNSPLHF. The chain couples TRBV30 to TRBJ1-6, with D unresolved. Germline V lookup: CDR1 GTSNPN, CDR2 SVGIG (reference sequence). This CDR3 contains 14 residues. V dropped 7 bases and J dropped 0 bases, with 10 bases sitting between them.

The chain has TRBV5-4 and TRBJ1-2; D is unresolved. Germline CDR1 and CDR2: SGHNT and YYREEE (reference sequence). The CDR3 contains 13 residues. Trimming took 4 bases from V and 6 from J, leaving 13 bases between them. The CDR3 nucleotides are TGTGCCAGCAGCGGATCAGGTTCTGATGGCTACACCTTC. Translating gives CASSGSGSDGYTF.